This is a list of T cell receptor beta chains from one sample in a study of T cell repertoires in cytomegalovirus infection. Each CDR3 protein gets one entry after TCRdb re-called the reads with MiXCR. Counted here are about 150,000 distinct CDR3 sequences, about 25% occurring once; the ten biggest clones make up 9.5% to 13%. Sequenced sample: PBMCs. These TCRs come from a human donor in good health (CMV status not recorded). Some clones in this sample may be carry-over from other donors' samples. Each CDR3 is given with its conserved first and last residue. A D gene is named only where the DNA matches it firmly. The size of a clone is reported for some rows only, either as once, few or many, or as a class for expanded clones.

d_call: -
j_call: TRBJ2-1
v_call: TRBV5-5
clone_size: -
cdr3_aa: CASSLTVYNEQFF
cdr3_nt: TGTGCCAGCAGCTTAACGGTATACAATGAGCAGTTCTTC

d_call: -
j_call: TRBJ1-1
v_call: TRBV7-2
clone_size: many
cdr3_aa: CASSLTGRGVLNTEAFF
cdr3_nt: TGTGCCAGCAGCTTAACTGGAAGGGGGGTTTTGAACACTGAAGCTTTCTTT

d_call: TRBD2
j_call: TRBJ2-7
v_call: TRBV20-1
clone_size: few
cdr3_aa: CSVGSELAFSYEQYF
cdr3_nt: TGCAGTGTCGGCTCGGAACTAGCGTTCTCCTACGAGCAGTACTTC

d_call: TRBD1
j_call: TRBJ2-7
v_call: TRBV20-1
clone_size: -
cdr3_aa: CSAVGQKSYEQYF
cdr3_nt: TGCAGTGCTGTGGGACAGAAATCCTACGAGCAGTACTTC

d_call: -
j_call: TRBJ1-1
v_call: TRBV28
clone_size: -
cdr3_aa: CASSLERQNPSRTEAFF
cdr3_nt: TGTGCCAGCAGTTTAGAAAGGCAGAATCCCAGCCGCACTGAAGCTTTCTTT

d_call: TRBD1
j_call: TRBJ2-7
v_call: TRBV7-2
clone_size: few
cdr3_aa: CASSLAPGQGRHEQYF
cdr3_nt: TGTGCCAGCAGCTTAGCCCCGGGACAGGGAAGACACGAGCAGTACTTC

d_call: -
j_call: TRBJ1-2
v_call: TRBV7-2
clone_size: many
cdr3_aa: CASSPEGYGYTF
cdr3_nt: TGTGCCAGCAGCCCCGAGGGGTATGGCTACACCTTC

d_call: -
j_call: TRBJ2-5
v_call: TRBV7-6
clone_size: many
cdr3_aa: CASSLATNREGTQYF
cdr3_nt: TGTGCCAGCAGCTTAGCGACCAACAGGGAGGGGACCCAGTACTTC

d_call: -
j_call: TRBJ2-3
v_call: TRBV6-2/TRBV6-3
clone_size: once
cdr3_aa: CASSAGIRGLYF
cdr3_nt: TGTGCCAGCAGTGCCGGGATCCGAGGGCTGTATTTT

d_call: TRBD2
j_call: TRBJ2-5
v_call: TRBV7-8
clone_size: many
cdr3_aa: CASSPQSRGGLAGETQYF
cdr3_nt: TGTGCCAGCAGCCCCCAAAGTCGGGGGGGACTAGCGGGAGAGACCCAGTACTTC

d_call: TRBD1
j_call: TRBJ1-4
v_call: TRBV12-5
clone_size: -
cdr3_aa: CASGGTATNEKLFF
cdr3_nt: TGTGCTAGTGGCGGGACAGCAACTAATGAAAAACTGTTTTTT

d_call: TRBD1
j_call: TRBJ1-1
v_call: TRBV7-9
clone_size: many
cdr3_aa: CASSLGSGTGRSFF
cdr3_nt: TGTGCCAGCAGCTTAGGGTCCGGGACAGGGCGGTCTTTCTTT

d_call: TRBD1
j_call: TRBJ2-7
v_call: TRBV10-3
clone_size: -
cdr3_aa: CAISNDRGLSYEQYF
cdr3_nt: TGTGCCATCAGCAATGACAGGGGGCTCTCCTACGAGCAGTACTTC

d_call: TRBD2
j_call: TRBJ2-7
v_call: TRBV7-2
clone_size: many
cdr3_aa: CASRETSGSFYEQYF
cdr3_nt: TGTGCCAGCAGAGAGACTAGCGGGAGTTTTTACGAGCAGTACTTC

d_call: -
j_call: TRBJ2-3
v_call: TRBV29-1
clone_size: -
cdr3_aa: CSVGTSRTDTQYF
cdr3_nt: TGCAGCGTAGGGACGAGCCGCACAGATACGCAGTATTTT

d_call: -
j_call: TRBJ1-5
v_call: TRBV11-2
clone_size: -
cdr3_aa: CASGADRNQPQHF
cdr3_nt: TGTGCCAGCGGCGCCGACAGAAATCAGCCCCAGCATTTT

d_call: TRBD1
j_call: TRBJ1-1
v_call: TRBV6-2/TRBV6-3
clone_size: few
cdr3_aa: CASSYLTTGVNTEAFF
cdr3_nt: TGTGCCAGCAGTTACCTTACGACAGGGGTGAACACTGAAGCTTTCTTT

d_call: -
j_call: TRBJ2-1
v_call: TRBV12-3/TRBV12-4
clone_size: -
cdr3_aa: CASSGFGGGDEQFF
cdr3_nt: TGTGCCAGCAGTGGTTTTGGGGGGGGCGATGAGCAGTTCTTC

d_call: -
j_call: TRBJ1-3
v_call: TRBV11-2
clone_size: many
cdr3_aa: CASSLDRHVGNTIYF
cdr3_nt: TGTGCCAGCAGCTTAGATCGGCACGTAGGAAACACCATATATTTT

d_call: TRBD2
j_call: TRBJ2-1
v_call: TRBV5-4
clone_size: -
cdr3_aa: CASSLGLAGNEQFF
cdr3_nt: TGTGCCAGCAGCTTGGGACTAGCAGGAAATGAGCAGTTCTTC

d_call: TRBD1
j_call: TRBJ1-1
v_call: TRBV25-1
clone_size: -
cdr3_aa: CASMPRGTGVASTEAFF
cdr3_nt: TGTGCCAGCATGCCCCGAGGGACAGGGGTTGCGAGTACTGAAGCTTTCTTT

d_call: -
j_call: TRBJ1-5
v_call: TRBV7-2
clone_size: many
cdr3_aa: CASSLGWNQPQHF
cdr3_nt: TGTGCCAGCAGCTTAGGGTGGAATCAGCCCCAGCATTTT

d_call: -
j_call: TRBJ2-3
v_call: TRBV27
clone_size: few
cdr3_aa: CASSLLLQGTDTQYF
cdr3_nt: TGTGCCAGCAGTTTACTCTTACAGGGCACAGATACGCAGTATTTT

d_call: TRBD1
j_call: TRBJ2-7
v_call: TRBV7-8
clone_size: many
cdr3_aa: CASSRLTTGGLGSYEQYF
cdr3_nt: TGTGCCAGCAGCCGCCTAACTACAGGGGGCTTGGGTTCCTACGAGCAGTACTTC

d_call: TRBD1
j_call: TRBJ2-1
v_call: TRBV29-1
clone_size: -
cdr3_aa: CSVGRTGHEQFF
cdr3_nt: TGCAGCGTCGGACGGACAGGACATGAGCAGTTCTTC

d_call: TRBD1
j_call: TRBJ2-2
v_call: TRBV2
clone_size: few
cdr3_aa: CASKDRGYTGELFF
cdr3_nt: TGTGCCAGCAAGGACAGGGGGTACACCGGGGAGCTGTTTTTT

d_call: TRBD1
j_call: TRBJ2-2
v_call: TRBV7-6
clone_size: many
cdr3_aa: CASSLEVPQGANTGELFF
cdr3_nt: TGTGCCAGCAGCTTAGAGGTCCCACAGGGGGCGAACACCGGGGAGCTGTTTTTT

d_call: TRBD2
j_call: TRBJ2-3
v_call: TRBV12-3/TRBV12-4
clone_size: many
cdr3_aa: CASSPSGLVGDTQYF
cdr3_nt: TGTGCCAGCAGTCCCTCGGGACTAGTTGGCGATACGCAGTATTTT

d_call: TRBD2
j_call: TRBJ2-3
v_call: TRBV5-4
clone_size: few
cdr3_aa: CASSTGLATDTQYF
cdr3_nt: TGTGCCAGCAGCACCGGACTAGCAACAGATACGCAGTATTTT

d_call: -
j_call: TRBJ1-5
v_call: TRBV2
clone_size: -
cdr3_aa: CASSPGPVNNQPQHF
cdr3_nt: TGTGCCAGCAGCCCGGGCCCCGTGAACAATCAGCCCCAGCATTTT

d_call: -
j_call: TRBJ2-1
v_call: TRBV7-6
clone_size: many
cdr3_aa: CASSLSGGHNNEQFF
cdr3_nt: TGTGCCAGCAGCTTATCAGGCGGCCATAACAATGAGCAGTTCTTC

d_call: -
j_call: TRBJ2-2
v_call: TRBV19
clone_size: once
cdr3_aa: CASSIGGGGSGTGELFF
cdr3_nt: TGTGCCAGTAGTATAGGTGGAGGGGGGTCGGGGACCGGGGAGCTGTTTTTT

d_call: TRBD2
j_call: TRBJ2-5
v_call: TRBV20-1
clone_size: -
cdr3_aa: CSATRGADIQETQYF
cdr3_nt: TGCAGTGCCACGCGGGGGGCGGATATCCAAGAGACCCAGTACTTC

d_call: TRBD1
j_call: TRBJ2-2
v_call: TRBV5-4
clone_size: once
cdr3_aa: CASREWTGTGELFF
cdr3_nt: TGTGCCAGCAGGGAGTGGACAGGCACCGGGGAGCTGTTTTTT

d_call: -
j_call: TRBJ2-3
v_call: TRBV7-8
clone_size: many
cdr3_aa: CASNQVPDTQYF
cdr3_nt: TGTGCCAGCAACCAGGTCCCAGATACGCAGTATTTT

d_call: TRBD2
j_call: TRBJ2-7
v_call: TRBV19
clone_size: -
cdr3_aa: CASSQRTSGTEEQYF
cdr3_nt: TGTGCCAGTAGTCAACGGACTAGCGGGACGGAAGAGCAGTACTTC

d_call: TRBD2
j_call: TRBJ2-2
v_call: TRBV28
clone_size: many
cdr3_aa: CASSLAGGSTGELFF
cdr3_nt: TGTGCCAGCAGCTTAGCGGGAGGGTCTACCGGGGAGCTGTTTTTT

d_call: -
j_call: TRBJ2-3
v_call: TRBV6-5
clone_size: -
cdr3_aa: CASSSGVGTDTQYF
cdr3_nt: TGTGCCAGCAGTTCAGGGGTCGGCACAGATACGCAGTATTTT

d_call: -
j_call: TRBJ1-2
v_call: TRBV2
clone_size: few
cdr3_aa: CASSERWGVYGYTF
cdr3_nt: TGTGCCAGCAGTGAACGCTGGGGGGTCTATGGCTACACCTTC

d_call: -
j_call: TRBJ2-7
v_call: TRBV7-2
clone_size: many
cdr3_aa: CASSLGPRPSYEQYF
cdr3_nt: TGTGCCAGCAGCTTGGGTCCTAGGCCCTCCTACGAGCAGTACTTC